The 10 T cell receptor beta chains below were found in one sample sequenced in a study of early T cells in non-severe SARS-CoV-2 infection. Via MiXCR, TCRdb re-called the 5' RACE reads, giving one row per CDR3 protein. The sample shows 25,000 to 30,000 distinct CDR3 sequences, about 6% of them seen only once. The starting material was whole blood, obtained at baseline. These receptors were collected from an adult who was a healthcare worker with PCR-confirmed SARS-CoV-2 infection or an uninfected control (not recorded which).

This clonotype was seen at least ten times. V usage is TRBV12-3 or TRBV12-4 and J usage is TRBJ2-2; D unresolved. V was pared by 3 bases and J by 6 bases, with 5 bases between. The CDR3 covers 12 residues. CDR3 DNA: TGTGCCAGCAGTTTTGCGGCCGGGGAGCTGTTTTTT. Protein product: CASSFAAGELFF.

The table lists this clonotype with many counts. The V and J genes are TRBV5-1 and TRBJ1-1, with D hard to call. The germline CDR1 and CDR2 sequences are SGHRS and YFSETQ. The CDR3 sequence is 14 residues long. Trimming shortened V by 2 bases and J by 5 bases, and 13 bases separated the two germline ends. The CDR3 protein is CASSFTGRETEAFF. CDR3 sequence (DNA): TGCGCCAGCAGCTTCACGGGAAGAGAGACTGAAGCTTTCTTT.

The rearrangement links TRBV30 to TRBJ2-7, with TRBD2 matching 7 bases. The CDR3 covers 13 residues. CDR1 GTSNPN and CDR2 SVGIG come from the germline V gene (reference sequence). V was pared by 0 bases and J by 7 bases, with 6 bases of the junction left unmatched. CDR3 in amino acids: CAWSVSTGLEQYF. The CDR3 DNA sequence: TGTGCCTGGAGTGTAAGTACGGGACTAGAGCAGTACTTC.

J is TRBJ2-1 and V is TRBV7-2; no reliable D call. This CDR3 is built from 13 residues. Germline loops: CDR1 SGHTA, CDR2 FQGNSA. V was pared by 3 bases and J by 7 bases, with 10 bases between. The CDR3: CASSLTTLNEQFF. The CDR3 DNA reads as TGTGCCAGCAGCTTGACGACTCTTAATGAGCAGTTCTTC.

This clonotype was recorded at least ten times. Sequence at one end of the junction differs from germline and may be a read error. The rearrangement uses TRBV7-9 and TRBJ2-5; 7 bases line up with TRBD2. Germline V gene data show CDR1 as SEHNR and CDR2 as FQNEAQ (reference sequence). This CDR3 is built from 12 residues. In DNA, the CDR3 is TGTGCCAGCAGCTTAAAGGGACTAACGGGGAACTTC. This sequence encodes CASSLKGLTGNF. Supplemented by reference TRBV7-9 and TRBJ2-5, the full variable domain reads DTGVSQNPRHKITKRGQNVTFRCDPISEHNRLYWYRQTLGQGPEFLTYFQNEAQLEKSRLLSDRFSAERPKGSFSTLEIQRTEQGDSAMYLCASSLKGLTGNFGPGTRLLVL.

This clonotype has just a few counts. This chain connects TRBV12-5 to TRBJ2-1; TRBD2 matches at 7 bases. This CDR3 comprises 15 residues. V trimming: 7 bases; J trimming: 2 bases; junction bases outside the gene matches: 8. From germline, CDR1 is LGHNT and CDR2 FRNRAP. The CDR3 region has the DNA TGTGCTAGTGCGTCTCCGGGGGGAGCCTACAATGAGCAGTTCTTC. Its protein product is CASASPGGAYNEQFF.

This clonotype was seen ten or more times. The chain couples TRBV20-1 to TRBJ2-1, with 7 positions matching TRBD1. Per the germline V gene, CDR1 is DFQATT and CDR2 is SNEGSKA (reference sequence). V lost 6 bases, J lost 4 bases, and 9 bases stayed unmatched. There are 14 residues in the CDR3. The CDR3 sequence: CSAPTGTVYNEQFF. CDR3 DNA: TGCAGTGCGCCAACCGGGACAGTGTACAATGAGCAGTTCTTC.

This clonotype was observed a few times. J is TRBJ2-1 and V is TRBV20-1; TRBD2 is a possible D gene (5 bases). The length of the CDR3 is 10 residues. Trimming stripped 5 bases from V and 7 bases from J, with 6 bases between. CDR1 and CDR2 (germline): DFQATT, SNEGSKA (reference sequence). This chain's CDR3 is CSAWENEQFF. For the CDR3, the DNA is TGCAGTGCTTGGGAGAATGAGCAGTTCTTC.

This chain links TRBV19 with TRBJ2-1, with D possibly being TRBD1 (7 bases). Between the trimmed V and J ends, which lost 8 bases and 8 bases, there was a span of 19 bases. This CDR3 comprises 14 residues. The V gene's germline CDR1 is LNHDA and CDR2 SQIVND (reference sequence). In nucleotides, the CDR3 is TGTGCCAGTGGGGACGGGTCCAGGGGGGATGAGCAGTTCTTC. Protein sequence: CASGDGSRGDEQFF.

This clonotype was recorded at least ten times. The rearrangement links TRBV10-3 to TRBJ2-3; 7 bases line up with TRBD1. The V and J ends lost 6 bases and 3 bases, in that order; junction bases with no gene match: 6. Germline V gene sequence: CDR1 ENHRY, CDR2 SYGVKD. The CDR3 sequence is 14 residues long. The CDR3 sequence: CAIRPGQWTDTQYF. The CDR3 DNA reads TGTGCCATCAGACCGGGACAGTGGACAGATACGCAGTATTTT.